This paragraph reports one T cell receptor beta chain. Its binding antigen is unknown. One base away there is no much larger clone; base qualities are not given. The run used an Illumina HiSeq 2500. Quantitative 5'-RACE with molecular barcodes was the method used to prepare the TCR beta libraries. The source study handled its data this way. Disease-linked TCR variants were identified with a new computational method built on a probabilistic model of VDJ rearrangement. TCRdb passed the public sequencing reads through fastp at Q25 and MiXCR, retaining productive beta sequences. Each record represents a unique CDR3 protein, reported with the most common genes and DNA among its rows. The V and J calls come from TCRdb's annotation, not from the publication. The sample table holds 150,000 to 200,000 distinct CDR3 sequences, of which roughly 10% were seen once. The ten largest make up roughly 28% of the sample.

The CDR3 numbers 15 residues from cysteine through phenylalanine. Only CDR3 DNA remains: 45 bases, in frame from the first base. Here V drops 1 base and J drops 3 bases, and the junction holds 4 bases not matched to any gene. CDR1 and CDR2 (ENHRY, SYGVKD) derive from the germline V gene. The data stem from a study of CD8 T cells in ankylosing spondylitis (dated by TCRdb to about 2017). Describing the broader study: The study profiled T cell receptor beta repertoires in healthy donors and ankylosing spondylitis patients to find disease-linked TCR variants. Samples of peripheral blood were taken, and for ankylosing spondylitis patients, synovial fluid was collected as well. The full study cohort was made up of about 25 ankylosing spondylitis patients and about a hundred healthy donors.

What the authors observed across the whole study: The disease-linked clones had a CD8+ phenotype and were found at relatively low frequencies in peripheral blood. Some motif variants were previously reported in synovial fluid and blood of reactive arthritis patients, suggesting common disease-initiation mechanisms. The disease-linked clones were reported as significantly enriched in matched synovial fluid samples from ankylosing spondylitis patients. Blood from ankylosing spondylitis patients appeared to be characterized by a TCR beta motif made up of several highly homologous amino acid variants.

The V and J segments used are TRBV10-3 and TRBJ2-7; 9 nucleotides in the junction match TRBD1. What was sequenced was blood, either unsorted or a sorted T cell fraction (not recorded which). The source is a male donor with ankylosing spondylitis or in good health (not recorded which). CDR3 loop: CAISEWDRDFYEQYF. The DNA sequence is TGTGCCATCAGTGAGTGGGACAGGGACTTCTACGAGCAGTACTTC.